The T cell receptor (beta chain) under discussion was sequenced for a study of cytomegalovirus exposure and HLA in healthy donors. Regarding the study as a whole: The productive fraction for most TCR beta V segments was about 87% or about 30% in an earlier analysis. Some 150 TCR beta chains were listed as cytomegalovirus-associated.

CDR1 and CDR2 from the germline V gene are LGHNA and YSLEER. This CDR3 region has 14 residues. The V end was cut by 2 bases, the J end by 5 bases, with 12 bases between. About this clone itself: Its antigen is currently unknown.

Both 60 Vbeta primers and 13 Jbeta primers went into the PCR. The method was immunoSEQ multiplex PCR; TCRdb's version includes in-frame clones alone and lacks a portion of them. Of more than 100,000 clones in the sample, approximately 75% were seen once. The V gene is TRBV4-3, the J gene TRBJ2-5; D is perhaps TRBD2 (6 bases). The sample taken for sequencing was PBMCs. This TCR derives from a male donor in good health and CMV-seronegative. CDR3 amino acids: CASSQQTSGETQYF. Here the CDR3 DNA reads TGCGCCAGCAGCCAACAGACTAGTGGGGAGACCCAGTACTTC.